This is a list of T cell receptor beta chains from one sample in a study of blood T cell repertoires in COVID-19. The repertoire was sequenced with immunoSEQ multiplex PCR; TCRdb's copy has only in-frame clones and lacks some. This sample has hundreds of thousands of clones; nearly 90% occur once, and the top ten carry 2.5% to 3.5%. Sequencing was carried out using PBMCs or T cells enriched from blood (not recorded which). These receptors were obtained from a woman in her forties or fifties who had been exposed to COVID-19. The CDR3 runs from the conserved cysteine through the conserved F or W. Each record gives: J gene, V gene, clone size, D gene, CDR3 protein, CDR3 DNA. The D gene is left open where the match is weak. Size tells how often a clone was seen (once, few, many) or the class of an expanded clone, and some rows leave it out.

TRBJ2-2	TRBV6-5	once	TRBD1	CASSLDRAGELFF	TGTGCCAGCAGTTTGGACAGGGCCGGGGAGCTGTTTTTT
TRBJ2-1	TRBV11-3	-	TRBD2	CASSLGLAGGRENNEQFF	TGTGCCAGCAGCTTAGGGCTAGCGGGGGGGCGGGAAAACAATGAGCAGTTCTTC
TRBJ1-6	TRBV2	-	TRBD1	CASREGQGRNSPLHF	TGTGCCAGCAGGGAAGGACAGGGACGCAATTCACCCCTCCACTTT
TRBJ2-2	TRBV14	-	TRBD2	CASRLGTSNTGELFF	TGTGCCAGTCGACTCGGGACTAGTAATACCGGGGAGCTGTTTTTT
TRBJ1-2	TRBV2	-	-	CASHRAGGARNYGYTF	TGTGCCAGCCACAGAGCGGGGGGCGCCCGGAACTATGGCTACACCTTC
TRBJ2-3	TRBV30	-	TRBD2	CAWSGGLAVGADTQYF	TGTGCCTGGAGTGGGGGACTAGCGGTCGGTGCAGATACGCAGTATTTT
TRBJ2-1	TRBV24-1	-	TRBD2	CATSSGTSAYNEQFF	TGTGCCACCAGTTCCGGGACTAGCGCATACAATGAGCAGTTCTTC
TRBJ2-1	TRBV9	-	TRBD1	CASSSGQVHYNEQFF	TGTGCCAGCAGCTCGGGACAGGTGCACTACAATGAGCAGTTCTTC
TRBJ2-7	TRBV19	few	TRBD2	CASSTGGERVWNEQYF	TGTGCCAGTAGTACGGGGGGGGAAAGGGTGTGGAACGAGCAGTACTTC
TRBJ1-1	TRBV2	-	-	CASSDKGDTEAFF	TGTGCCAGCAGTGATAAGGGGGACACTGAAGCTTTCTTT
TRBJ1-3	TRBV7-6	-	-	CASSLEQSGVNSGNTIYF	TGTGCCAGCAGCTTAGAACAGTCAGGGGTCAACTCTGGAAACACCATATATTTT
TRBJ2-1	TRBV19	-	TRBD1	CASSSWDRADEQFF	TGTGCCAGTAGTTCCTGGGACAGGGCAGATGAGCAGTTCTTC
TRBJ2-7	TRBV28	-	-	CASSGDYYEQYF	TGTGCCAGCAGTGGAGACTACTACGAGCAGTACTTC
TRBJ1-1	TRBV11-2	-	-	CASSAVNTEAFF	TGTGCCAGCAGCGCAGTGAACACTGAAGCTTTCTTT
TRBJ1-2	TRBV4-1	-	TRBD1	CASSQWDRDTYGYTF	TGCGCCAGCAGCCAATGGGACAGGGACACCTATGGCTACACCTTC
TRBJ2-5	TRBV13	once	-	CASSLGPGRFQETQYF	TGTGCCAGCAGCTTAGGCCCGGGGAGATTCCAAGAGACCCAGTACTTC
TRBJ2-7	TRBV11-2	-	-	CASSLGSYEQYF	TGTGCCAGCAGCTTAGGTTCGTACGAGCAGTACTTC
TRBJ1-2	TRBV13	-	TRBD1	CASSPPDLRGYGYTF	TGTGCCAGCAGCCCACCGGACCTCAGGGGGTATGGCTACACCTTC
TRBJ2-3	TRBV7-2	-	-	CASSPDRNTDTQYF	TGTGCCAGCAGCCCCGACAGGAATACAGATACGCAGTATTTT
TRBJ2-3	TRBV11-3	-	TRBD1	CASSLVGGQGTDTQYF	TGTGCCAGCAGCTTAGTTGGGGGACAGGGGACAGATACGCAGTATTTT
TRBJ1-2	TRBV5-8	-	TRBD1	CASSFLGQTDYGYTF	TGTGCCAGCAGCTTCCTGGGACAGACGGACTATGGCTACACCTTC
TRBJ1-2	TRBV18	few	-	CASSLSDSRGYTF	TGTGCCAGCTCACTCTCGGACAGCAGGGGCTACACCTTC